These T cell receptor beta chains were read from a single sample in a study of breast tumors, draining lymph nodes, adjacent tissues. From the multiplex PCR reads, TCRdb called clonotypes with MiXCR, one entry per CDR3 protein. The top ten hold 8.4% of the sample, which has 50,000 to 85,000 distinct CDR3 sequences, approximately 47% seen once. The sequenced sample was breast tumor tissue. The source of these receptors is a female donor with breast cancer. Some clones in this sample may be carry-over from other donors' samples. CDR3s include the opening cysteine and the closing phenylalanine or tryptophan. A D gene is named only where the DNA matches it firmly. A clone size is listed for some rows: how often the clone was seen (once, few, many), or a class if it is expanded.

V gene	J gene	clone size	D gene	CDR3 protein	CDR3 DNA
TRBV6-5	TRBJ2-2	-	TRBD1	CASRHLRGSGNTGELFF	TGTGCCAGCAGGCACCTCAGGGGGTCTGGAAACACCGGGGAGCTGTTTTTT
TRBV11-2	TRBJ1-5	-	TRBD1	CASSSPGTGGRNQPQHF	TGTGCCAGCAGCTCACCCGGGACAGGGGGTCGGAATCAGCCCCAGCATTTT
TRBV12-5	TRBJ1-3	-	-	CASSFSSVSSGNTIYF	TGTGCCAGCAGTTTCTCGTCGGTTAGCTCTGGAAACACAATATATTTT
TRBV6-2/TRBV6-3	TRBJ1-6	-	TRBD1	CASKPGGSSYNSPLHF	TGTGCCAGCAAGCCAGGGGGCAGCTCCTATAATTCACCCCTCCACTTT
TRBV7-2	TRBJ1-3	-	TRBD1	CASSLVGDRGNTIYF	TGTGCCAGCAGCTTAGTGGGGGACAGAGGAAACACCATATATTTT
TRBV24-1	TRBJ2-1	many	-	CATSDPQGVLMDNEQFF	TGTGCCACCAGCGACCCTCAGGGTGTTCTAATGGACAATGAGCAGTTCTTC
TRBV10-1	TRBJ1-5	many	TRBD1	CASSESRRQGRNQPQHF	TGCGCCAGCAGTGAGTCCCGCCGACAGGGCCGCAATCAGCCCCAGCATTTT
TRBV11-3	TRBJ2-5	many	-	CASSLNQETQYF	TGTGCCAGCAGCCTAAACCAAGAGACCCAGTACTTC
TRBV13	TRBJ1-2	-	-	CASSIAGRGMDGYTF	TGTGCCAGCAGCATAGCGGGGCGAGGGATGGATGGCTACACCTTC
TRBV29-1	TRBJ1-2	-	TRBD1	CSVEDSGGGYTF	TGCAGCGTTGAAGATTCAGGGGGCGGCTACACCTTC
TRBV29-1	TRBJ2-7	-	TRBD1	CGATGTGGPYEQYF	TGCGGCGCGACCGGGACAGGGGGCCCCTACGAGCAGTACTTC
TRBV25-1	TRBJ1-4	-	-	CASGEGGRKKLFF	TGTGCCAGCGGTGAGGGGGGCAGAAAAAAACTGTTTTTT
TRBV20-1	TRBJ2-1	-	-	CSAGRGRVNPEQFF	TGCAGTGCTGGGCGGGGCAGGGTAAATCCCGAGCAGTTCTTC
TRBV6-6	TRBJ2-1	-	-	CASIPGAYNEQFF	TGTGCCAGCATACCCGGGGCCTACAATGAGCAGTTCTTC
TRBV6-2/TRBV6-3	TRBJ2-1	-	-	CASSRGTGSNEQFF	TGTGCCAGCAGTCGCGGCACAGGGTCGAATGAGCAGTTCTTC
TRBV7-8	TRBJ1-3	-	-	CASSQRPGESGNTIYF	TGTGCCAGCAGTCAACGTCCCGGGGAGTCTGGAAACACCATATATTTT
TRBV15	TRBJ2-1	-	TRBD1	CATSSRQGRWDNEQFF	TGTGCCACCAGCAGCCGACAGGGGCGGTGGGACAATGAGCAGTTCTTC
TRBV15	TRBJ2-3	-	-	CATSRDPAVRTDTQYF	TGTGCCACCAGCAGAGATCCAGCGGTGCGCACAGATACGCAGTATTTT
TRBV28	TRBJ1-2	-	-	CASSLRVGVVYTF	TGTGCCAGCAGTCTCCGCGTCGGAGTGGTCTACACCTTC
TRBV4-3	TRBJ2-7	many	TRBD1	CASSRQTGVLYEQYF	TGCGCCAGCAGCCGGCAGACAGGGGTACTCTACGAGCAGTACTTC
TRBV7-9	TRBJ2-7	many	-	CASSLGSDLEYF	TGTGCCAGCAGCTTAGGTAGCGACCTTGAGTACTTC
TRBV19	TRBJ2-5	many	TRBD1	CASRDRGVSLQETQYF	TGTGCCAGTAGGGACAGGGGAGTCTCACTCCAAGAGACCCAGTACTTC
TRBV9	TRBJ2-7	many	-	CASSVESGRMYF	TGTGCCAGCAGCGTAGAGTCGGGGAGAATGTACTTC
TRBV7-8	TRBJ2-1	many	-	CASSLYLGGTDEQFF	TGTGCCAGCAGCTTATATCTGGGCGGGACGGATGAGCAGTTCTTC
TRBV9	TRBJ2-3	many	-	CASSVEGGYLADTQYF	TGTGCCAGCAGCGTAGAGGGCGGGTACTTGGCAGATACGCAGTATTTT
TRBV20-1	TRBJ1-2	once	-	CSARDRGSDNYGYTF	TGCAGTGCTAGAGATCGCGGGTCAGACAACTATGGCTACACCTTC
TRBV20-1	TRBJ2-5	-	TRBD1	CSSRTGSDQETQYF	TGCAGTTCAAGGACAGGGTCGGACCAAGAGACCCAGTACTTC
TRBV11-2	TRBJ2-2	-	-	CASSFYICSARGLGLAKGTGELFF	-
TRBV20-1	TRBJ1-2	many	-	CSARHSGLNYGYTF	TGCAGTGCTAGACATTCAGGATTAAACTATGGCTACACCTTC
TRBV10-1	TRBJ2-3	-	-	CASSESSGSTATQYF	TGCGCCAGCAGTGAGTCGTCTGGGAGCACAGCTACGCAGTATTTT
TRBV15	TRBJ2-5	-	-	CATSREAQGTQYF	TGTGCCACCAGCAGAGAAGCACAGGGGACCCAGTACTTC
TRBV7-9	TRBJ1-4	many	-	CASSTQTGQAVLGTNEKLFF	TGTGCCAGCAGCACCCAGACAGGTCAAGCGGTCTTGGGAACTAATGAAAAACTGTTTTTT
TRBV12-3/TRBV12-4	TRBJ1-1	few	-	CASSSRGGNTEAFF	TGTGCCAGCAGTTCACGTGGGGGGAACACTGAAGCTTTCTTT
TRBV18	TRBJ2-6	many	TRBD1	CASSPTDRGLVGANVLTF	TGTGCCAGCTCACCAACGGACAGGGGGCTAGTTGGGGCCAACGTCCTGACTTTC
TRBV7-9	TRBJ2-3	many	-	CASSFLGRSTDTQYF	TGTGCCAGCAGCTTTTTGGGGCGCAGCACAGATACGCAGTATTTT
TRBV20-1	TRBJ1-6	many	-	CSARSKEPPSWPLHF	TGCAGTGCTAGAAGTAAGGAGCCCCCCAGTTGGCCCCTCCACTTT
TRBV2	TRBJ1-2	-	-	CASNRQRGYTF	TGTGCCAGCAACCGACAACGCGGCTACACCTTC
TRBV7-6	TRBJ1-4	many	-	CASSLTPQKGEKLFF	TGTGCCAGCAGCTTGACCCCACAGAAGGGTGAAAAACTGTTTTTT
TRBV4-1	TRBJ1-1	many	TRBD1	CASSQRQGGTEAFF	TGCGCCAGCAGCCAGCGACAGGGCGGGACTGAAGCTTTCTTT
TRBV11-3	TRBJ2-1	many	-	CASSSKYEQFF	TGTGCCAGCAGCTCCAAGTACGAGCAGTTCTTC
TRBV5-8	TRBJ2-1	many	TRBD1	CASSLARGTGASNEQFF	TGTGCCAGCAGCTTGGCCCGTGGGACAGGGGCTTCTAATGAGCAGTTCTTC
TRBV6-1	TRBJ1-3	many	TRBD1	CASSARQGPLLSSGNTIYF	TGTGCCAGCAGTGCCAGACAGGGTCCCCTCCTATCCTCTGGAAACACCATATATTTT
TRBV7-2	TRBJ2-5	-	TRBD2	CASSPSGETQNF	TGTGCCAGCAGCCCTAGCGGTGAGACCCAGAACTTC
TRBV6-6	TRBJ2-7	many	TRBD2	CASGQTSARSSYEQYF	TGTGCCAGCGGACAAACTAGCGCCCGAAGCTCCTACGAGCAGTACTTC
TRBV11-3	TRBJ2-3	many	-	CASSLSGGSTDTQYF	TGTGCCAGCAGCTTAAGTGGGGGCAGCACAGATACGCAGTATTTT
TRBV11-2	TRBJ1-2	once	-	CASSRGTVHSGNTF	TGTGCCAGCAGCCGCGGGACCGTCCACTCTGGAAACACCTTC
TRBV6-2/TRBV6-3	TRBJ1-6	-	-	CASTSFSYNSPLHF	TGTGCCAGCACCTCCTTCTCCTATAATTCACCCCTCCACTTT
TRBV7-9	TRBJ1-4	-	-	CASSVLAGENEKLFF	TGTGCCAGCAGCGTCCTCGCGGGGGAGAATGAAAAACTGTTTTTT
TRBV2	TRBJ1-2	-	-	CASSFYICSAKTGANYGYTF	-
TRBV20-1	TRBJ2-7	-	-	CSGGGTTYEQYF	TGCAGTGGGGGCGGGACCACATACGAGCAGTACTTC
TRBV5-8	TRBJ2-1	-	-	CVSSLAGGLVGNEQFF	TGTGTTAGCAGCTTGGCCGGGGGGCTGGTAGGCAATGAGCAGTTCTTC
TRBV6-1	TRBJ2-6	many	-	CASSRFVISGANVLTF	TGTGCCAGCAGTCGGTTCGTGATCTCTGGGGCCAACGTCCTGACTTTC
TRBV7-3	TRBJ2-7	-	TRBD1	CASSRIFGTGNLEQYF	TGTGCCAGCTCCCGAATTTTCGGGACAGGGAATCTCGAGCAGTACTTC